A single sample gave rise to the 7 T cell receptor beta chains below, sequenced in a study of CD8+ T cells in alopecia areata. Extraction and reverse transcription of RNA yielded cDNA as the sequencing template. The assay was immunoSEQ multiplex PCR, and TCRdb's table has in-frame clones only and misses some. The profile shows hundreds of thousands of clones, more than 45% of them singletons. Here the sequenced sample was CD4+ T cells sorted from blood, taken at week 0. Source of these receptors: a human donor with alopecia areata.

A single count supports this clone. The V and J genes are TRBV5-1 and TRBJ2-7, with 7 bases identical to TRBD1. The CDR3 contains 17 residues. From germline, CDR1 is SGHRS and CDR2 YFSETQ. V gave up 0 bases and J gave up 1 base; unmatched junction bases: 10. CDR3 in DNA: TGCGCCAGCAGCTTGGGAGGGACAGCCACTCCATCCTACGAGCAGTACTTC. Encoded protein: CASSLGGTATPSYEQYF.

This clone was seen a few times. V gene TRBV6-5 combines with J gene TRBJ1-2; no firm D call. V lost 0 bases, J lost 4 bases, and 12 bases lay in between. The CDR3 is made up of 15 amino acids. CDR1 and CDR2 from the germline V gene are MNHEY and SVGAGI. In nucleotides, the CDR3 is TGTGCCAGCAGTTACTCGGGAGAGGGAATCTATGGCTACACCTTC. Encoded protein: CASSYSGEGIYGYTF.

This clone has just one count. The chain links TRBV5-4 to TRBJ1-1; weak D call: TRBD1 (5 bases). The CDR3 runs to 12 residues. Germline CDR1 and CDR2: SGHNT and YYREEE (reference sequence). Trimming removed 4 bases from V and 5 bases from J, with 9 bases in between. The CDR3 loop reads CASSVGLTEAFF. The CDR3 DNA is TGTGCCAGCAGCGTGGGACTTACTGAAGCTTTCTTT.

The chain uses TRBV30 and TRBJ2-1, with 7 bases fitting TRBD2. Germline trimming cut 0 bases from V and 5 bases from J; bases unmatched to any gene: 4. The CDR3 runs 14 residues. The germline gives CDR1 GTSNPN, CDR2 SVGIG (reference sequence). The CDR3 region has the DNA TGTGCCTGGAGTGTAGGGCTAGCGGACAATGAGCAGTTCTTC. Translation gives CAWSVGLADNEQFF.

The chain is built from TRBV9 and TRBJ1-6; 9 bases map to TRBD1. Germline assignment: CDR1 SGDLS and CDR2 YYNGEE. Losses at the gene ends were 0 bases for V and 9 bases for J; bases not matched to a gene: 10. This CDR3 has 17 amino acids. Here the CDR3 DNA reads TGTGCCAGCAGCGTAGCTACGGGGACAGGGAGTAGTTCACCCCTCCACTTT. It translates to CASSVATGTGSSSPLHF.

This clone showed up just a few times. This chain joins TRBV29-1 and TRBJ2-7, with D possibly matching TRBD1 (6 bases). V lost 5 bases and J lost 6, with 17 bases in between. Germline V gene data show CDR1 as SQVTM and CDR2 as ANQGSEA. The CDR3 is 13 residues long. The DNA of the CDR3 is TGCAGCGTTCGGTCAGGGGAATCGACCGAGCAGTACTTC. This translates into CSVRSGESTEQYF.

A few counts support this clone. The rearrangement joins TRBV6-6 to TRBJ2-6; no clear D. The germline gives CDR1 MNHNY, CDR2 SVGAGI (reference sequence). V dropped 6 bases and J dropped 1 base, with 10 bases sitting between them. This CDR3 contains 15 residues. The CDR3 here is CASRRNKSGANVLTF. CDR3 nucleotides: TGTGCCAGCAGAAGAAACAAGTCTGGGGCCAACGTCCTGACTTTC.